This entry lists 10 T cell receptor beta chains sequenced from one sample in a study of T-cell reconstitution after alpha-beta-depleted transplantation in children. Molecular barcoding with unique molecular identifiers was used for the TCRbeta library. TCRdb recomputed calls from the PCR reads with MiXCR, one row per CDR3 protein. The sample comprises around 410,000 distinct CDR3 sequences, approximately 11% of which are singletons, and approximately 5% rests with the top ten. Sequenced material: PBMCs from the stem cell graft donor, taken from the stem cell graft. The origin of the receptors is a human donor who donated a stem cell graft to a child with acute myeloid leukemia.

This clonotype has a handful of counts. V usage is TRBV7-9 and J usage is TRBJ2-5; 9 nucleotides agree with TRBD1. The CDR3 covers 16 residues. Germline lookup yields CDR1 SEHNR and CDR2 FQNEAQ (reference sequence). The junction had 9 bases not matched to a gene; V was cut back by 5 bases and J by 2 bases. The CDR3 is CASSTGDRALQETQYF. For the CDR3, the DNA is TGTGCCAGCAGCACAGGGGACAGGGCTCTGCAAGAGACCCAGTACTTC. The full variable domain, in which reference TRBV7-9 and TRBJ2-5 provide the parts outside the CDR3, is DTGVSQNPRHKITKRGQNVTFRCDPISEHNRLYWYRQTLGQGPEFLTYFQNEAQLEKSRLLSDRFSAERPKGSFSTLEIQRTEQGDSAMYLCASSTGDRALQETQYFGPGTRLLVL.

The V call is TRBV5-1, the J call TRBJ2-5, with D perhaps TRBD1 or TRBD2 (5 bases each). The V gene lost 1 base and the J gene lost 5 bases, with 15 bases spanning the gap. The germline CDR1 and CDR2 sequences are SGHRS and YFSETQ. The CDR3 consists of 15 residues. The CDR3 bases are TGCGCCAGCAGCTTGTCGGGGCAAGACGGCGAGACCCAGTACTTC. Its protein product is CASSLSGQDGETQYF. Drawing the rest from reference TRBV5-1 and TRBJ2-5, the complete variable domain is KAGVTQTPRYLIKTRGQQVTLSCSPISGHRSVSWYQQTPGQGLQFLFEYFSETQRNKGNFPGRFSGRQFSNSRSEMNVSTLELGDSALYLCASSLSGQDGETQYFGPGTRLLVL.

This clonotype was counted at least ten times. The chain uses TRBV2 and TRBJ2-5; tentatively, D is TRBD1 (6 bases). Germline lookup yields CDR1 SNHLY and CDR2 FYNNEI. The V end lost 5 bases, the J end lost 5 bases, and 21 bases lay between the germline ends. There are 16 residues in the CDR3. The CDR3 loop reads CASSWSGAPKRETQYF. CDR3 in DNA: TGTGCCAGCAGTTGGTCAGGGGCTCCTAAAAGGGAGACCCAGTACTTC. Looking up the rest from reference TRBV2 and TRBJ2-5 gives the full variable domain: EPEVTQTPSHQVTQMGQEVILRCVPISNHLYFYWYRQILGQKVEFLVSFYNNEISEKSEIFDDQFSVERPDGSNFTLKIRSTKLEDSAMYFCASSWSGAPKRETQYFGPGTRLLVL.

In its sample, this clonotype was seen a few times. V is TRBV6-2 or TRBV6-3 and J is TRBJ2-1, with 11 bases identical to TRBD2. Looked up from germline, CDR1 is MNHEY and CDR2 is SVGEGT. Trimming at V came to 5 bases and at J to 5 bases, leaving 11 bases not matched to a gene. This CDR3 spans 17 amino acids. CDR3 protein: CASSTIAGGPSHNEQFF. In nucleotides, the CDR3 is TGTGCCAGCAGTACTATAGCGGGAGGGCCAAGCCACAATGAGCAGTTCTTC.

This clonotype qualifies as medium-sized. The genes are TRBV10-3 and TRBJ1-5; unclear D gene. Germline CDR1 reads ENHRY; CDR2 reads SYGVKD. CDR3 length: 12 amino acids. V was pared by 3 bases and J by 5 bases, with 5 bases between. The DNA for the CDR3 is TGTGCCATCAGTGACCCAGATCAGCCCCAGCATTTT. Protein product: CAISDPDQPQHF.

There are a few counts of this clonotype. The chain combines TRBV20-1 with TRBJ2-3, with D possibly TRBD2 on 6 matching bases. V lost 5 bases, J lost 7 bases, and 22 bases lay in between. The germline CDR1 and CDR2 sequences are DFQATT and SNEGSKA (reference sequence). CDR3 length: 15 amino acids. CDR3: CSASPRGSRTYTQYF. The CDR3 DNA sequence: TGCAGTGCTTCGCCACGGGGGAGCCGGACCTATACGCAGTATTTT.

This sequence joins TRBV6-2 or TRBV6-3 and TRBJ2-6, with D tentatively TRBD1 (6 bases). Trimming left V 6 bases short and J 0 bases short, with 15 bases between. The CDR3 length is 17 residues. Germline values: CDR1 MNHEY, CDR2 SVGEGT. The CDR3 DNA sequence: TGTGCCAGCAGGGCGGCAGACAGGCTCTCTGGGGCCAACGTCCTGACTTTC. It translates to CASRAADRLSGANVLTF.

This clonotype came up many times. V usage is TRBV10-3 and J usage is TRBJ2-5; 9 bases line up with TRBD1. Trimming at V came to 0 bases and at J to 2 bases, leaving 10 bases not matched to a gene. Germline V gene data show CDR1 as ENHRY and CDR2 as SYGVKD. The CDR3 loop spans 18 amino acids. The CDR3 spells CAISESNPLTGGQETQYF. Written as DNA, the CDR3 is TGTGCCATCAGTGAGTCGAACCCCTTGACAGGGGGACAAGAGACCCAGTACTTC.

This clonotype was seen more than once but under ten times. V is TRBV27 and J is TRBJ1-2; a possible D gene is TRBD1 (6 bases). Between the trimmed V and J ends, which lost 6 bases and 6 bases, there was a span of 17 bases. Looked up from germline, CDR1 is MNHEY and CDR2 is SMNVEV (reference sequence). The CDR3 loop spans 14 amino acids. CDR3 region: CASSLNGGADGYTF. The CDR3 nucleotides are TGTGCCAGCAGCCTGAACGGGGGCGCGGATGGCTACACCTTC.

This chain connects TRBV5-1 to TRBJ2-3, with a weak D call TRBD2 (5 bases). Germline assignment: CDR1 SGHRS and CDR2 YFSETQ. This CDR3 has 16 residues. Trimming removed 4 bases at V and 0 bases at J, with 15 bases between. The CDR3 DNA reads TGCGCCAGCAGCCCCGGGGTAGCTCAGAGCACAGATACGCAGTATTTT. As protein: CASSPGVAQSTDTQYF.